This T cell receptor (beta chain) was captured in a study of shared clonotypes between healthy human individuals. Study background: With ages of 18 to 49, the donors were two women and three men.

The table came from immunoSEQ multiplex PCR; TCRdb's copy has only in-frame clones and leaves some out. The sample includes some 2,500,000 clones, about 90% of them seen just once. The CDR3 covers 13 residues. Per the germline V gene, CDR1 is SQVTM and CDR2 is ANQGSEA. V lost 4 bases and J 0 bases, leaving 10 bases between the germline ends. CD4+ cells underwent separation, giving CD45RA+ naive and CD45RA-negative memory subsets. V and J are TRBV29-1 and TRBJ2-7; D gene unclear. Sequencing was done on a sample of naive CD4+ T cells from PBMCs. Regarding subset: CD45RA+ positively selected. The TCR comes from a man younger than 35 in good health. Some clones in this sample may be carry-over from other donors' samples. The CDR3 bases are TGCAGCGTTGGGTCACACCTCTCCTACGAGCAGTACTTC. Residues: CSVGSHLSYEQYF.